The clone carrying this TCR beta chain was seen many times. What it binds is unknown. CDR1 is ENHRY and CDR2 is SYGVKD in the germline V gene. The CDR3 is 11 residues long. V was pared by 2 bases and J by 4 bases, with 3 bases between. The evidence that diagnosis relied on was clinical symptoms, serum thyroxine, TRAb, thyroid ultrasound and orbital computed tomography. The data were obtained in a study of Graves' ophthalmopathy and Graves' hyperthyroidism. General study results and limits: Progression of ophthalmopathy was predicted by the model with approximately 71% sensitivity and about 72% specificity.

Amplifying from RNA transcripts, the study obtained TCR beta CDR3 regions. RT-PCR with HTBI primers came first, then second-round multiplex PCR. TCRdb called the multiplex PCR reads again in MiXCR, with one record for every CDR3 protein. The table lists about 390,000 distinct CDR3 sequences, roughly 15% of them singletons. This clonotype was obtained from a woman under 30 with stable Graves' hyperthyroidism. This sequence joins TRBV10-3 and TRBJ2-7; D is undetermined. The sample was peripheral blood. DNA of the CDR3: TGTGCCATCAGTGAGAGGTACGAGCAGTACTTC. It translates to CAISERYEQYF.